These T cell receptor beta chains were read from a single sample in a study of T cell repertoires in cytomegalovirus infection. TCRdb re-called the reads with MiXCR, one entry per CDR3 protein. The sample carries about 52,000 distinct CDR3 sequences, about 20% recorded once. Antigen specificity for these receptors is unknown. Sequencing used CD8+ T cells from cultured PBMCs, obtained from culture after CMV antigen stimulation. The source is a human donor in good health (CMV status not recorded). Some clones in this sample may be carry-over from other donors' samples. Both conserved end residues are part of each CDR3. The order of the fields is D gene, CDR3 length, V gene, J gene, clone size, CDR3 protein, CDR3 DNA. The D gene is left open where the match is weak. For some rows the clone size is stated as once, few or many, or as a class when expanded; others skip it.

D gene: -
CDR3 length: 14
V gene: TRBV10-3
J gene: TRBJ1-1
clone size: -
CDR3 protein: CAISVGGPNTEAFF
CDR3 DNA: TGTGCCATCAGTGTTGGGGGGCCGAACACTGAAGCTTTCTTT

D gene: -
CDR3 length: 14
V gene: TRBV20-1
J gene: TRBJ1-5
clone size: -
CDR3 protein: CSAHSGVVSQPQHF
CDR3 DNA: TGCAGTGCTCACTCGGGGGTAGTATCGCAGCCCCAGCATTTT

D gene: -
CDR3 length: 11
V gene: TRBV12-3/TRBV12-4
J gene: TRBJ1-1
clone size: few
CDR3 protein: CASSLSTEAFF
CDR3 DNA: TGTGCCAGCAGTTTAAGCACTGAAGCTTTCTTT

D gene: -
CDR3 length: 13
V gene: TRBV27
J gene: TRBJ1-4
clone size: few
CDR3 protein: CASSLRWGEKLFF
CDR3 DNA: TGTGCCAGCAGTTTAAGGTGGGGAGAAAAACTGTTTTTT

D gene: -
CDR3 length: 14
V gene: TRBV12-3/TRBV12-4
J gene: TRBJ1-2
clone size: once
CDR3 protein: CASIKRGGRNGYTF
CDR3 DNA: TGTGCCAGCATCAAGAGGGGAGGGAGGAATGGCTACACCTTC

D gene: -
CDR3 length: 16
V gene: TRBV7-2
J gene: TRBJ2-7
clone size: few
CDR3 protein: CASSPLADPTLYEQYF
CDR3 DNA: TGTGCCAGCAGCCCTTTAGCGGATCCGACTCTGTACGAGCAGTACTTC

D gene: -
CDR3 length: 16
V gene: TRBV9
J gene: TRBJ2-1
clone size: -
CDR3 protein: CASSVDAEPSYNEQFF
CDR3 DNA: TGTGCCAGCAGCGTAGATGCAGAGCCCTCCTACAATGAGCAGTTCTTC

D gene: -
CDR3 length: 15
V gene: TRBV4-1
J gene: TRBJ1-5
clone size: -
CDR3 protein: CASSQGEASNQPQHF
CDR3 DNA: TGCGCCAGCAGCCAAGGGGAAGCTAGCAATCAGCCCCAGCATTTT

D gene: -
CDR3 length: 15
V gene: TRBV7-9
J gene: TRBJ2-3
clone size: few
CDR3 protein: CASSLGKPHTDTQYF
CDR3 DNA: TGTGCCAGCAGCTTAGGGAAGCCCCACACAGATACGCAGTATTTT

D gene: -
CDR3 length: 14
V gene: TRBV12-3/TRBV12-4
J gene: TRBJ2-1
clone size: few
CDR3 protein: CASRAILSIDEQFF
CDR3 DNA: TGTGCCAGCAGGGCTATCTTAAGTATCGATGAGCAGTTCTTC

D gene: -
CDR3 length: 12
V gene: TRBV28
J gene: TRBJ2-7
clone size: -
CDR3 protein: CASSYQSYEQYF
CDR3 DNA: TGTGCCAGCAGTTACCAGTCCTACGAGCAGTACTTC